This T cell receptor beta chain was captured by sequencing in a study of cytomegalovirus exposure and HLA in healthy donors. Notes on the study in general: Cytomegalovirus status, reportedly, was diagnosed with high specificity and sensitivity by the classifier.

Comment on this clone: Its antigen is still unknown.

The repertoire was sequenced with immunoSEQ multiplex PCR; TCRdb's copy has only in-frame clones and lacks some. The data hold approximately 230,000 clones, with about 90% observed a single time. Looked up from germline, CDR1 is MNHNS and CDR2 is SASEGT. This CDR3 has 18 residues. The trim removed 4 bases at V and 3 bases at J, leaving 15 bases unmatched. The TCR originated in a man between 18 and 29 years old in good health and CMV-seropositive. The sequenced sample consisted of PBMCs. The chain has TRBV6-1 and TRBJ1-1; 9 bases line up with TRBD1. The CDR3 protein is CASSARTGGGFWYTEAFF. The DNA for the CDR3 is TGTGCCAGCAGTGCCCGTACAGGGGGCGGGTTTTGGTACACTGAAGCTTTCTTT.